This passage covers 25 T cell receptor beta chains from one sample sequenced in a study of response to subunit inactivated influenza vaccine. TCRdb processed the RT-PCR reads anew with MiXCR; each CDR3 protein has one entry. The sample lists 530,000 or so distinct CDR3 sequences; 12% were seen once. This specimen was PBMCs from blood, taken on the day of vaccination. The receptor source for this set is a man aged 45 to 65 who received an inactivated influenza vaccine.

This chain uses TRBV2 with TRBJ1-2; unclear D gene. This CDR3 contains 13 residues. Deletions cut 0 bases from V and 7 bases from J, with 9 bases between. CDR1 is SNHLY and CDR2 is FYNNEI in the germline V gene. The CDR3 region is CASSEARSLGYTF. CDR3 coding DNA: TGTGCCAGCAGTGAAGCCAGGAGTCTTGGCTACACCTTC.

The rearrangement joins TRBV10-2 to TRBJ2-1, with D perhaps being TRBD1 or TRBD2 (5 bases each). Looked up from germline, CDR1 is WSHSY and CDR2 is SAAADI. Deletions cut 10 bases from V and 4 bases from J, with 17 bases between. The CDR3 contains 14 residues. The CDR3 spells CATLRDRGYNEQFF. The CDR3 DNA is TGCGCCACTCTCCGGGACCGGGGATACAATGAGCAGTTCTTC.

V and J are TRBV18 and TRBJ2-1; 9 nucleotides match TRBD2. Germline V gene data show CDR1 as KGHSH and CDR2 as LQKENI. The ends lost 3 bases at V and 10 bases at J; junction bases unmatched: 4. The CDR3 has 13 residues. The CDR3 region is CASSPGLAEEQFF. In nucleotides, the CDR3 is TGTGCCAGCTCACCGGGACTAGCTGAGGAGCAGTTCTTC.

The chain carries TRBV27 and TRBJ2-3, with TRBD1 matching over 9 bases. Germline V gene sequence: CDR1 MNHEY, CDR2 SMNVEV (reference sequence). J was trimmed by 0 bases and V by 6 bases; bases with no gene match: 7. The CDR3 has 16 amino acids. CDR3: CASRNYRGLSTDTQYF. CDR3 DNA sequence: TGTGCCAGCAGGAACTACAGGGGGCTTAGCACAGATACGCAGTATTTT.

This clonotype was detected ten times or more. The V call is TRBV6-2 or TRBV6-3, the J call TRBJ1-1, with a possible D match to TRBD1 (5 bases). The CDR3 has 12 amino acids. Germline CDR1 is MNHEY and CDR2 is SVGEGT. The V end was cut by 8 bases, the J end by 1 base, with 8 bases between. This CDR3 is CASGRANTEAFF. The DNA of the CDR3 is TGTGCCAGCGGCAGGGCGAACACTGAAGCTTTCTTT.

The genes are TRBV27 and TRBJ2-7, with unresolved D. This CDR3 has 13 residues. Looked up from germline, CDR1 is MNHEY and CDR2 is SMNVEV (reference sequence). Trimming took off 6 bases at V and 0 bases at J, with 9 bases between the two ends. In nucleotides, the CDR3 is TGTGCCAGCAGGGCAAGACTCTCCTACGAGCAGTACTTC. As protein: CASRARLSYEQYF.

The sample holds a few counts of this clonotype. CDR3 loop: CASSRQLYNEQFF. The CDR3 nucleotides read TGTGCCAGCAGCCGACAGCTCTACAATGAGCAGTTCTTC. This chain links TRBV6-2 or TRBV6-3 with TRBJ2-1, with TRBD1 as a possible D gene (5 bases). There are 13 residues in the CDR3. The germline V gene has CDR1 MNHEY and CDR2 SVGEGT. Trimming stripped 6 bases from V and 3 bases from J, with 9 bases between.

V and J are TRBV28 and TRBJ2-3; TRBD2 might be the D (5 bases). The CDR3 sequence is 16 residues long. CDR1 is MDHEN and CDR2 is SYDVKM in the germline V gene. V was cut by 3 bases and J by 3 bases, with 16 bases left in between. This CDR3 is CASSFREVFRTDTQYF. CDR3 in DNA: TGTGCCAGCAGTTTCCGGGAAGTATTTAGGACAGATACGCAGTATTTT.

V gene TRBV5-1 combines with J gene TRBJ2-2, with D tentatively TRBD2 (6 bases). From germline, CDR1 is SGHRS and CDR2 YFSETQ. The CDR3 totals 15 residues. V was clipped by 0 bases and J by 7 bases, with 13 bases between them. The CDR3 nucleotides read TGCGCCAGCAGCTTGGTGAGGGGAGGAAACGGGGAGCTGTTTTTT. Translating gives CASSLVRGGNGELFF.

In this sample, this clonotype turned up a few times. The DNA for the CDR3 is TGTGCCAGCAGCCCAACGCCAGGGATGAACACTGAAGCTTTCTTT. Protein product: CASSPTPGMNTEAFF. V gene TRBV7-2 combines with J gene TRBJ1-1; tentatively, D is TRBD1 (5 bases). With 5 bases removed from V and 0 bases from J, the gap between germline ends came to 13 bases. The CDR3 contains 15 residues. Germline values: CDR1 SGHTA, CDR2 FQGNSA.

The genes are TRBV3-1 and TRBJ2-2; D uncertain. CDR3 length: 15 amino acids. Germline CDR1 reads LGHDT; CDR2 reads YNNKEL (reference sequence). V dropped 4 bases and J dropped 5 bases, with 14 bases sitting between them. The CDR3 here is CASSLDPGLTGELFF. CDR3 nucleotides: TGTGCCAGCAGCCTAGACCCCGGTCTGACCGGGGAGCTGTTTTTT.

CDR3 sequence (DNA): TGTGCCAGCAGCGTAGAGGCGGGGTACAATGAGCAGTTCTTC. Protein: CASSVEAGYNEQFF. The chain links TRBV9 to TRBJ2-1; D is possibly TRBD2 (6 bases). Trimming left V 0 bases short and J 4 bases short, with 8 bases between. The germline CDR1 and CDR2 sequences are SGDLS and YYNGEE. The CDR3 extends over 14 amino acids.

V gene TRBV28 combines with J gene TRBJ2-1, with TRBD2 matching 9 bases. V lost 6 bases, J lost 9 bases, and 9 bases stayed unmatched. Germline lookup yields CDR1 MDHEN and CDR2 SYDVKM. CDR3 length: 14 amino acids. The CDR3 sequence is CASREAGGGSEQFF. As DNA, the CDR3 is TGTGCCAGCAGAGAAGCGGGAGGAGGAAGTGAGCAGTTCTTC.

This chain connects TRBV12-3 or TRBV12-4 to TRBJ2-2; D might be TRBD1 (5 bases). V was clipped by 10 bases and J by 1 base, with 10 bases between them. The CDR3 spans 13 residues. The CDR3 spells CATTDGNTGELFF. As DNA, the CDR3 is TGTGCCACGACAGATGGGAACACCGGGGAGCTGTTTTTT.

This clonotype was counted only a few times. The V gene is TRBV12-3 or TRBV12-4, the J gene TRBJ2-7; 7 bases fit TRBD1. CDR3 length equals 15 residues. V trimming: 6 bases; J trimming: 4 bases; junction bases outside the gene matches: 12. The CDR3 DNA reads as TGTGCCAGCAGCCCACGACAGGGACCGATGTACGAGCAGTACTTC. It is translated as CASSPRQGPMYEQYF.

The chain couples TRBV7-2 to TRBJ2-5, with 8 bases aligning to TRBD2. CDR1 and CDR2 (germline): SGHTA, FQGNSA. CDR3 length equals 18 residues. V shed 0 bases, J shed 1 base, and the junction held 10 bases outside the gene matches. DNA of the CDR3: TGTGCCAGCAGCTTAGCCCCCAGGGTACTAGCGGCCCAAGAGACCCAGTACTTC. Translating it yields CASSLAPRVLAAQETQYF.

This clonotype has a handful of counts. This chain joins TRBV10-3 and TRBJ2-7, with D maybe TRBD2 (7 bases). In germline, CDR1 is ENHRY, CDR2 SYGVKD. The CDR3 is 14 residues long. V gave up 4 bases and J gave up 1 base, with 11 bases separating them. The CDR3: CAISGGGASYEQYF. CDR3 in DNA: TGTGCCATCAGTGGGGGGGGGGCGTCCTACGAGCAGTACTTC.

V usage is TRBV7-2 and J usage is TRBJ2-4, with unresolved D. The length of the CDR3 is 11 residues. Germline CDR1 reads SGHTA; CDR2 reads FQGNSA. The ends were cut back, 5 bases at V and 6 bases at J, with 5 bases in the middle. The CDR3 reads CASSERNIQYF. The CDR3 bases are TGTGCCAGCAGCGAAAGAAACATTCAGTACTTC.

This sequence joins TRBV6-1 and TRBJ2-7; D remains unclear. Germline V gene sequence: CDR1 MNHNS, CDR2 SASEGT. The CDR3 loop spans 15 amino acids. V lost 1 base and J 1 base, leaving 11 bases between the germline ends. The CDR3 bases are TGTGCCAGCAGTGAAGGGGGTATACGATCCTACGAGCAGTACTTC. As protein: CASSEGGIRSYEQYF.

This chain connects TRBV15 to TRBJ2-5; D may be TRBD2 (5 bases). Germline assignment: CDR1 LNHNV and CDR2 YYDKDF (reference sequence). The CDR3 is 15 amino acids. V was shortened by 0 bases and J by 5 bases, with 13 bases between the two germline ends. This CDR3 reads CATSRERGVGETQYF. DNA for the CDR3: TGTGCCACCAGCAGAGAACGGGGAGTTGGGGAGACCCAGTACTTC.

This clonotype has a count of ten or more. V is TRBV20-1 and J is TRBJ2-7; D may be TRBD1 (6 bases). This CDR3 is 14 amino acids long. CDR1 and CDR2 (germline): DFQATT, SNEGSKA (reference sequence). V lost 3 bases, J lost 2 bases, and 14 bases lay in between. CDR3 sequence (DNA): TGCAGTGCTAGGCAGGGGATGAGGACCTACGAGCAGTACTTC. Its protein is CSARQGMRTYEQYF.

V usage is TRBV6-1 and J usage is TRBJ2-1; D is ambiguous. The V end was cut by 3 bases, the J end by 5 bases, with 20 bases between. This CDR3 spans 17 amino acids. In germline, CDR1 is MNHNS, CDR2 SASEGT. The CDR3 loop is CASSDRGWNVGDNEQFF. CDR3 bases: TGTGCCAGCAGTGACCGCGGATGGAACGTTGGAGACAATGAGCAGTTCTTC.

This clonotype was detected only a few times. V gene TRBV4-1 combines with J gene TRBJ2-7; TRBD1 matches 8 bases. The V and J ends lost 0 bases and 3 bases, in that order; junction bases with no gene match: 4. Germline V gene data show CDR1 as MGHRA and CDR2 as YSYEKL. The CDR3 has 15 residues. In nucleotides, the CDR3 is TGCGCCAGCAGCCAAGAGGGACAGGTATTCTACGAGCAGTACTTC. Translating it yields CASSQEGQVFYEQYF.

The chain recombines TRBV6-2 or TRBV6-3 with TRBJ1-4; a weak D match, TRBD1 (6 bases). The CDR3 runs 13 residues. The germline V and J ends were trimmed by 8 bases and 11 bases, with 18 bases remaining between them. The germline CDR1 and CDR2 sequences are MNHEY and SVGEGT. In DNA, the CDR3 is TGTGCCAGCGCTACAGGGATTGTCGTGAAACTGTTTTTT. Amino acids: CASATGIVVKLFF.

This clonotype came up many times. The chain is built from TRBV7-9 and TRBJ2-7; D gene unclear. CDR1 and CDR2 from the germline V gene are SEHNR and FQNEAQ (reference sequence). The CDR3 loop spans 12 amino acids. V gave up 1 base and J gave up 2 bases, with 3 bases separating them. The DNA of the CDR3 is TGTGCCAGCAGCTTAGAGGCCTACGAGCAGTACTTC. It translates to CASSLEAYEQYF.